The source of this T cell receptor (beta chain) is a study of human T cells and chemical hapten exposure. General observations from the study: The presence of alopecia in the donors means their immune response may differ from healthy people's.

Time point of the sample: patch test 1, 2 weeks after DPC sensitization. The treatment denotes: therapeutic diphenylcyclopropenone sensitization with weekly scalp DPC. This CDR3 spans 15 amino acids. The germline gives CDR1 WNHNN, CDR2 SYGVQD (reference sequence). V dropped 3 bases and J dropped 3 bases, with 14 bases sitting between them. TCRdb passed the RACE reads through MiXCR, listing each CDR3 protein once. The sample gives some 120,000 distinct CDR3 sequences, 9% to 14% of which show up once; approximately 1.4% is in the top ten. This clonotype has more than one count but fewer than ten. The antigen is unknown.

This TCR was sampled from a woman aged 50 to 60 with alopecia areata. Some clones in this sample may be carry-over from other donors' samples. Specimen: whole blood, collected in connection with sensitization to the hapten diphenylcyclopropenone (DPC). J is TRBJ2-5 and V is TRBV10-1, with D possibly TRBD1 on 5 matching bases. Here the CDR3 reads CASSESQGWEETQYF. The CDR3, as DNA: TGCGCCAGCAGTGAATCTCAGGGATGGGAAGAGACCCAGTACTTC.